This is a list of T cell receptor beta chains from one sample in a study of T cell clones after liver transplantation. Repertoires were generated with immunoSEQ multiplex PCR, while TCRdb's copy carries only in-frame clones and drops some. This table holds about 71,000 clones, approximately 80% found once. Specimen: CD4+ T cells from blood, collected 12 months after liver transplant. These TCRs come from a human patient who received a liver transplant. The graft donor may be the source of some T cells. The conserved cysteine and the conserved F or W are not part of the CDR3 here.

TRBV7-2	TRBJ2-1	ASSQRGGRYNEQF
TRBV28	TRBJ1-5	ASSNDRGSQPQH
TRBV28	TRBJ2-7	ASSLTGTRSYEQY
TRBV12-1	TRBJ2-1	ASSFLQRRPNEQF
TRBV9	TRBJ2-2	ASSPWTGTGELF
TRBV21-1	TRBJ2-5	ASSKGLETQY
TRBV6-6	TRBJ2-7	ASSYSNIYEQY
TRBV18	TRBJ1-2	ASSPGERGYT
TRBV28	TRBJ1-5	ASSPSGYQPQH
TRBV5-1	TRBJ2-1	ASSFAGKQF
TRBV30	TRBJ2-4	AWTSSLGRGLNIQY
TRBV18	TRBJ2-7	ASSPSADRLTYEQY
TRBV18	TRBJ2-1	ASSPGQGVYNEQF
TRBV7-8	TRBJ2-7	ASSYRDRVGEQY
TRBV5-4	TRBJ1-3	ASSSDRGLRRNTIY